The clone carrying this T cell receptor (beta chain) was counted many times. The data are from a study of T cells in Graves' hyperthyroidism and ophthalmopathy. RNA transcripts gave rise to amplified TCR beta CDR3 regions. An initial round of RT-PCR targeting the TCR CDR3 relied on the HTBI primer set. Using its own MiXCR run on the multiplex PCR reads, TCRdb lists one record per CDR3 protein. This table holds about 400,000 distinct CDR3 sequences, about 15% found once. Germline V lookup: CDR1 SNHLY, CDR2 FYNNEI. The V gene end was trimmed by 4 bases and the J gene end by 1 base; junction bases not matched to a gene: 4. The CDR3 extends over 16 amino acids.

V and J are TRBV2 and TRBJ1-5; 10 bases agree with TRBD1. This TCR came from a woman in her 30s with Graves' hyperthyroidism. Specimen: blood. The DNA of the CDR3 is TGTGCCAGCAGTGGACAGGGGGCAAGGAGCAATCAGCCCCAGCATTTT. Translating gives CASSGQGARSNQPQHF.